These 22 T cell receptor beta chains originate from one sample sequenced in a study of T cell repertoires in cytomegalovirus infection. TCRdb processed the reads anew with MiXCR; each CDR3 protein has one entry. The table has roughly 140,000 distinct CDR3 sequences, less than 25% seen once; the top ten hold over 9.5%. The specimen was PBMCs. Receptors originate from a human donor in good health (CMV status not recorded). Some clones in this sample may be carry-over from other donors' samples.

This clonotype showed up just a few times. The rearrangement joins TRBV6-2 or TRBV6-3 to TRBJ1-1; D gene unclear. Trimming pared 8 bases from V and 1 base from J, leaving 8 bases between. This CDR3 spans 12 amino acids. The germline CDR1 and CDR2 sequences are MNHEY and SVGEGT. Here the CDR3 reads CASCHRNTEAFF. In DNA form, the CDR3 reads TGTGCCAGCTGTCACAGGAACACTGAAGCTTTCTTT.

The chain employs TRBV28 and TRBJ1-5, with no clear D. Germline V gives CDR1 MDHEN, CDR2 SYDVKM. This CDR3 comprises 13 residues. V lost 10 bases and J 5 bases, leaving 15 bases between the germline ends. The CDR3 region is CAILGGIDQPQHF. CDR3 DNA: TGTGCCATCCTGGGAGGGATCGATCAGCCCCAGCATTTT. The full variable domain, with the rest looked up from reference TRBV28 and TRBJ1-5, is DVKVTQSSRYLVKRTGEKVFLECVQDMDHENMFWYRQDPGLGLRLIYFSYDVKMKEKGDIPEGYSVSREKKERFSLILESASTNQTSMYLCAILGGIDQPQHFGDGTRLSIL.

The chain carries TRBV2 and TRBJ2-7; weak D call: TRBD1 (5 bases). The V gene lost 4 bases and the J gene lost 1 base, with 5 bases spanning the gap. The V gene's germline CDR1 is SNHLY and CDR2 FYNNEI. The CDR3 extends over 12 amino acids. In nucleotides, the CDR3 is TGTGCCAGCAGTGGACAGTCCTACGAGCAGTACTTC. Translation gives CASSGQSYEQYF.

This rearrangement joins TRBV20-1 to TRBJ2-1, with a possible D match to TRBD2 (6 bases). Trimming took 0 bases from V and 6 from J, leaving 12 bases between them. The CDR3 is 14 amino acids. Germline assignment: CDR1 DFQATT and CDR2 SNEGSKA (reference sequence). The CDR3 DNA is TGCAGTGCTAGAGATCCGTGGGGGGTCAATGAGCAGTTCTTC. It codes for CSARDPWGVNEQFF.

This clonotype showed up just a few times. The CDR3 spells CASSLGQGGSTGYTF. The CDR3 DNA reads as TGTGCCAGCAGCTTAGGACAGGGAGGTAGCACTGGCTACACCTTC. The chain links TRBV7-6 to TRBJ1-2; 7 bases fit TRBD1. V shed 1 base and J 7 bases; nucleotides not matched to a gene: 9. This CDR3 has 15 residues. Germline CDR1 SGHVS, CDR2 FNYEAQ. The full variable domain, its missing parts supplied by reference TRBV7-6 and TRBJ1-2, is GAGVSQSPRYKVTKRGQDVALRCDPISGHVSLYWYRQALGQGPEFLTYFNYEAQQDKSGLPNDRFSAERPEGSISTLTIQRTEQRDSAMYRCASSLGQGGSTGYTFGSGTRLTVV.

V and J are TRBV7-3 and TRBJ2-7, with TRBD1 matching over 7 bases. The ends lost 5 bases at V and 1 base at J; junction bases unmatched: 2. CDR1 is SGHTA and CDR2 is FQGTGA in the germline V gene. The CDR3 runs 13 residues. The CDR3 loop reads CASSVGQSYEQYF. CDR3 DNA: TGTGCCAGCAGCGTGGGACAGTCCTACGAGCAGTACTTC.

This clonotype was seen only a few times. V gene TRBV28 combines with J gene TRBJ2-5; TRBD2 agrees at 7 bases. CDR3 length: 16 amino acids. Germline loops: CDR1 MDHEN, CDR2 SYDVKM. The J segment lost 0 bases and the V segment lost 3 bases, leaving 7 bases of the junction unmatched. The CDR3 DNA is TGTGCCAGCAGTTTCCCCGCTAGCGGCGACCAAGAGACCCAGTACTTC. As protein: CASSFPASGDQETQYF.

With regard to this clonotype: A much larger clonotype is one base distant, so this may be a read error. The final CDR3 position lacks the conserved phenylalanine or tryptophan, pointing to a likely read error. This chain connects TRBV12-3 or TRBV12-4 to TRBJ2-5; maybe TRBD2 (5 bases). V was shortened by 6 bases and J by 1 base, with 12 bases between the two germline ends. CDR3 length: 14 amino acids. In DNA, the CDR3 is TGTGCCAGCAGCCAGAGGGCACCCCAAGAGACCCAGTACATC. Protein sequence: CASSQRAPQETQYI.

This rearrangement joins TRBV12-3 or TRBV12-4 to TRBJ1-5, with D unclear. V lost 3 bases and J lost 2, with 8 bases in between. This CDR3 is 14 amino acids long. In DNA, the CDR3 is TGTGCCAGCAGTTTTTGGGAGGGCAATCAGCCCCAGCATTTT. Translating gives CASSFWEGNQPQHF.

This clonotype occurred many times. Here the CDR3 DNA reads TGTGCCAGCAGCACCGACGCAACCTTCAATCAGCCCCAGCATTTT. Its translation: CASSTDATFNQPQHF. This chain uses TRBV7-2 with TRBJ1-5; D gene uncertain. The CDR3 covers 15 residues. With 5 bases removed from V and 3 bases from J, the gap between germline ends came to 14 bases. Germline V gene lookup returns CDR1 SGHTA and CDR2 FQGNSA.

The chain recombines TRBV11-2 with TRBJ2-5; TRBD1 matches at 9 bases. J lost 3 bases, V lost 0 bases, and 2 bases had no gene match. The CDR3 sequence is 15 residues long. In germline, CDR1 is SGHAT, CDR2 FQNNGV. The CDR3 sequence is CASSLEGQGKETQYF. The CDR3 nucleotides read TGTGCCAGCAGCTTAGAGGGACAGGGCAAAGAGACCCAGTACTTC.

This clonotype was counted a single time. J is TRBJ1-4 and V is TRBV7-2; D might be TRBD1 (6 bases). The germline CDR1 and CDR2 sequences are SGHTA and FQGNSA. V was clipped by 1 base and J by 7 bases, with 7 bases between them. The CDR3 is 13 residues long. The CDR3 reads CASSLGRGEKLFF. CDR3 sequence (DNA): TGTGCCAGCAGCTTAGGCAGGGGTGAAAAACTGTTTTTT.

A few counts support this clonotype. V is TRBV28 and J is TRBJ1-2; no reliable D call. V was pared by 4 bases and J by 4 bases, with 13 bases between. From germline, CDR1 is MDHEN and CDR2 SYDVKM. This CDR3 spans 14 amino acids. Here the CDR3 reads CASSSPPNSYGYTF. CDR3 DNA: TGTGCCAGCAGTTCCCCGCCCAACAGCTATGGCTACACCTTC.

This clonotype turned up a few times. The V gene is TRBV6-6, the J gene TRBJ1-3, with D unresolved. Trimming cost V 7 bases and J 3 bases, with 13 bases left between them. Germline CDR1 MNHNY, CDR2 SVGAGI (reference sequence). The length of the CDR3 is 14 residues. The CDR3 is CASTGQVNGNTIYF. Here the CDR3 DNA reads TGTGCCAGCACTGGGCAGGTGAATGGAAACACCATATATTTT.

V usage is TRBV29-1 and J usage is TRBJ1-1, with D unclear. The CDR3 consists of 11 residues. Trimming took off 1 base at V and 0 bases at J, with 0 bases between the two ends. Germline V CDR1 and CDR2: SQVTM, ANQGSEA. CDR3 region: CSVEVNTEAFF. DNA for the CDR3: TGCAGCGTTGAAGTGAACACTGAAGCTTTCTTT.

The chain combines TRBV14 with TRBJ2-1; 10 bases fit TRBD2. The junction had 14 bases not matched to a gene; V was cut back by 1 base and J by 2 bases. Germline V gene lookup returns CDR1 SGHDN and CDR2 FVKESK. This CDR3 is built from 20 residues. In DNA, the CDR3 is TGTGCCAGCAGCCAAGCGACTCAGCTCGGACTAGCGGATCCCTACAATGAGCAGTTCTTC. Residues: CASSQATQLGLADPYNEQFF.

This clonotype was seen ten or more times. The chain uses TRBV7-2 and TRBJ2-7; a possible D gene is TRBD1 (6 bases). CDR1 and CDR2 (germline): SGHTA, FQGNSA. V lost 5 bases to trimming and J lost 2 bases, with 13 bases between them. This CDR3 contains 14 residues. In nucleotides, the CDR3 is TGTGCCAGCAGCAAGAGACAGGAAGCCTACGAGCAGTACTTC. Residues: CASSKRQEAYEQYF.

The CDR3 sequence is CASSLSAGGYGYTF. DNA of the CDR3: TGTGCCAGCAGTTTATCAGCAGGAGGCTATGGCTACACCTTC. V and J are TRBV28 and TRBJ1-2; the D is unclear. The germline V gene has CDR1 MDHEN and CDR2 SYDVKM. The CDR3 extends over 14 amino acids. V gave up 1 base and J gave up 4 bases, with 10 bases separating them.

This clonotype was seen more than once but under ten times. The rearrangement uses TRBV12-3 or TRBV12-4 and TRBJ2-3, with 9 nucleotides matching TRBD2. The CDR3 is 14 amino acids. Trimming at V came to 9 bases and at J to 2 bases, leaving 6 bases not matched to a gene. For the CDR3, the DNA is TGTGCCAGTTCTAGCGGGACTTACACAGATACGCAGTATTTT. Residues: CASSSGTYTDTQYF.

The chain carries TRBV2 and TRBJ2-3; D gene uncertain. Per germline, CDR1 SNHLY and CDR2 FYNNEI. V was pared by 5 bases and J by 0 bases, with 12 bases between. CDR3 length: 15 amino acids. CDR3: CASSQSPQSTDTQYF. The CDR3 DNA is TGTGCCAGCAGTCAAAGTCCACAGAGCACAGATACGCAGTATTTT.

The rearrangement links TRBV7-3 to TRBJ2-7, with D maybe TRBD1 (6 bases). V was trimmed by 2 bases and J by 7 bases, leaving 15 bases between them. Germline CDR1 SGHTA, CDR2 FQGTGA. This CDR3 is 14 amino acids long. The CDR3 loop reads CASSLVRGSEEQYF. The DNA for the CDR3 is TGTGCCAGCAGCTTAGTAAGGGGGTCGGAGGAGCAGTACTTC.

V and J are TRBV12-3 or TRBV12-4 and TRBJ1-5; no clear D gene. The CDR3 loop spans 14 amino acids. The ends were cut back, 7 bases at V and 0 bases at J, with 10 bases in the middle. Here the CDR3 DNA reads TGTGCCAGCACCAAGGAGTATAGCAATCAGCCCCAGCATTTT. Its protein is CASTKEYSNQPQHF.